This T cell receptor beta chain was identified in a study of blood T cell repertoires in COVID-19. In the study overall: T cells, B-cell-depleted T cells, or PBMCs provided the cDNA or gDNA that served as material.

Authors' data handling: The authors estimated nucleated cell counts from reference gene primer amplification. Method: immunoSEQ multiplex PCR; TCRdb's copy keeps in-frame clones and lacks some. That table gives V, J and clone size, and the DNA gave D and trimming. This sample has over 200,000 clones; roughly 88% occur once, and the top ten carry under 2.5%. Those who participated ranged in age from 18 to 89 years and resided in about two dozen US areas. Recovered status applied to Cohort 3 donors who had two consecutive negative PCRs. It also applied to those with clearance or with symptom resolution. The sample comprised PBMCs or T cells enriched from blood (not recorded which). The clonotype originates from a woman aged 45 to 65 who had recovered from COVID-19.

CDR3 protein: CASGPDRYSGANVLTF. The CDR3 DNA follows: TGTGCTAGTGGTCCTGACAGGTATTCTGGGGCCAACGTCCTGACTTTC. This chain uses TRBV12-5 with TRBJ2-6, with D possibly matching TRBD1 (6 bases). CDR3 size: 16 residues. CDR1 is LGHNT and CDR2 is FRNRAP in the germline V gene. V lost 5 bases and J lost 1, with 12 bases in between. The full variable domain, with the rest looked up from reference TRBV12-5 and TRBJ2-6, is DARVTQTPRHKVTEMGQEVTMRCQPILGHNTVFWYRQTMMQGLELLAYFRNRAPLDDSGMPKDRFSAEMPDATLATLKIQPSEPRDSAVYFCASGPDRYSGANVLTFGAGSRLTVL.